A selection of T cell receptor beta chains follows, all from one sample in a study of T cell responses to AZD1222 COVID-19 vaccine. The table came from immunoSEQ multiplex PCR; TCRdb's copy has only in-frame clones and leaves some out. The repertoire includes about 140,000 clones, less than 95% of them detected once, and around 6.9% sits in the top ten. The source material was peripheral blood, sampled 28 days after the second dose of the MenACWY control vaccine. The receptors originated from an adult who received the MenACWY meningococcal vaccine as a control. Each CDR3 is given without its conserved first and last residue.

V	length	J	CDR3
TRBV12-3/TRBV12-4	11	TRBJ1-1	ASTLQGNTEAF
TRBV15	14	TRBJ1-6	ATSRDLADSNSPLH
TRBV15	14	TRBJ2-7	ATSRGGASEGYEQY
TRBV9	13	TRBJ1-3	ASGTTGEARHTIY
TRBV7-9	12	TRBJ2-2	ASSLVTSTGELF
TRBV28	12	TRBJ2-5	ASSQTGDEETQY
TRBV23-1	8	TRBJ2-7	ASSPYEQY
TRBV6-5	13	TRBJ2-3	ASRRTGTLADTQY
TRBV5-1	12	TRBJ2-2	ASSLLGDTGELF
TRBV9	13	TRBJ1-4	ASSVATGDREKLF
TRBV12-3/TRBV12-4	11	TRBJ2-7	ASSRRGAGEQY
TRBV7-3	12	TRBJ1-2	ASSLGRTNYGYT
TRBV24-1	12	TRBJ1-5	ATSDRQLNQPQH
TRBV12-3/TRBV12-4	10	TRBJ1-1	ASMRGSTEAF
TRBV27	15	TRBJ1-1	ASSLSWSGQGNTEAF
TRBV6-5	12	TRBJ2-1	ASSYQDRNNEQF
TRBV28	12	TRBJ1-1	ASSTGTPNTEAF
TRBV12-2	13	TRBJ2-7	ASRPLVSYSYEQY
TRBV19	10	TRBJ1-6	ASSVYDSPLH
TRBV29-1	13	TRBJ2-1	SVEAVGTGVNEQF
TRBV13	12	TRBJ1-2	ASSLAQGGGGYT
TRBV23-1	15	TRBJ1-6	ASTHGRGRGNNSPLH
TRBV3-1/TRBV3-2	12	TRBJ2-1	ASSQDYRWHEQF
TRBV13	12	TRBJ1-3	ASSLSSSGNTIY
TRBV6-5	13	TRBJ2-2	ASRPTGGDTGELF
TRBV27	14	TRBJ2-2	ASSRGGLLNTGELF
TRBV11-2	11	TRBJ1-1	ASSLGTVTEAF
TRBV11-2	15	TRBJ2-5	ASSLGSVGGSQETQY
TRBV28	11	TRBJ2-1	ASRDYSGNEQF
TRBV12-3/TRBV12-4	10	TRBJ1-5	ASTRGQAAQH
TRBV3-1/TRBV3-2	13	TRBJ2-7	ASSQDGNRAYEQY
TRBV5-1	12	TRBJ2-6	ASSRGSGANVLT
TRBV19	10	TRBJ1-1	ASIRERTEAF
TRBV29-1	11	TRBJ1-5	SVQGQSNQPQH
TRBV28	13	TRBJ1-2	ASRGGAQEVYGYT
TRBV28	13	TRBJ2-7	ASSQGTGGFYEQY
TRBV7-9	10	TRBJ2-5	ASTSSQETQY
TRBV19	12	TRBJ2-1	ASSITGGGRGQF
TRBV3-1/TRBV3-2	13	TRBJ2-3	ASSQDGPGVDTQY
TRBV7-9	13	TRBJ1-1	ASRPYRGGHTEAF
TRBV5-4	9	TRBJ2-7	ASSSVGEQY
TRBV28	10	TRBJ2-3	ASSLSGDTQY
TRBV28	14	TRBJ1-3	ASSLGAPLQGNTIY
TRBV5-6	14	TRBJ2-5	ASSPVPGQGLETQY
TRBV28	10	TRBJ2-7	ASSAQGYEQY
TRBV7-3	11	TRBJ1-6	ASSLTRSTPLH
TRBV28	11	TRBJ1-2	ASRLQGVYGYT
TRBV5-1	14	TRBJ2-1	ASSLLAGSSYNEQF
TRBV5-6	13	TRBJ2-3	ASSLAGASTDTQY
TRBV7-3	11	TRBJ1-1	ASSAEQRSEAF
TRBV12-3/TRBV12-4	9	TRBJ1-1	ASSLMDEAF
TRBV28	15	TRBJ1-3	ASSPGQALGAGNTIY
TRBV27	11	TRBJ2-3	ASSLPPWDTQY
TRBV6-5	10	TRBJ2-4	ASGSTKNIQY